This T cell receptor (beta chain) derives from a study of T cells in localized non-small cell lung cancer. Findings of the study overall: Uninvolved adjacent lung, not tumor, had the highest T cell clonality. Of the top 100 tumor clones, median around 55 were in adjacent lung, around 28 among its top 100. Greater blood T cell density accompanied longer overall survival. As only one tumor region underwent sequencing, heterogeneity remains possible.

To note about this clone: Its antigen remains unknown.

Sequencing used immunoSEQ multiplex PCR; TCRdb keeps in-frame clones, though not all of them. The profile shows just over 70,000 clones, approximately 87% of them singletons. Sample: peripheral blood, taken before any cancer treatment. The receptor was derived from a male donor older than 55 with stage III squamous cell lung carcinoma.

Here the CDR3 reads CASSGENTGELFF. As DNA, the CDR3 is TGTGCCAGCAGTGGTGAGAACACCGGGGAGCTGTTTTTT. The chain has TRBV2 and TRBJ2-2; no reliable D call. Germline CDR1 is SNHLY and CDR2 is FYNNEI. The CDR3 is 13 amino acids. Trimming removed 4 bases from V and 1 base from J, with 4 bases in between.